Each of the 19 T cell receptor beta chains below was sequenced from the same sample in a study of T-cell reconstitution after alpha-beta-depleted transplantation in children. Preparation of the TCRbeta library used unique molecular identifiers. MiXCR was run by TCRdb on the PCR reads, yielding one entry per CDR3 protein. The profile shows about 340,000 distinct CDR3 sequences, about an eighth of them singletons. The sequenced sample was PBMCs, obtained from the stem cell graft. Source of these receptors: a human donor who donated a stem cell graft to a child with Fanconi anemia.

This clonotype was detected a few times. The rearrangement joins TRBV12-3 or TRBV12-4 to TRBJ1-2; the D gene is possibly TRBD1 (6 bases). There are 12 residues in the CDR3. Trimming left V 6 bases short and J 7 bases short, with 12 bases between. The CDR3: CASSRTGSGYTF. The DNA for the CDR3 is TGTGCCAGCAGCCGAACAGGGAGTGGCTACACCTTC.

This clonotype was found a few times. The chain is built from TRBV29-1 and TRBJ2-7, with 7 bases lining up with TRBD1. The germline gives CDR1 SQVTM, CDR2 ANQGSEA. The CDR3 has 12 residues. V shed 5 bases, J shed 5 bases, and the junction held 6 bases outside the gene matches. The CDR3 DNA reads as TGCAGCGTTATACAGGGGCGGCACGAGCAGTACTTC. Translating gives CSVIQGRHEQYF.

This clonotype was detected a few times. The chain joins TRBV6-5 to TRBJ2-7, with 8 bases fitting TRBD1. Per the germline V gene, CDR1 is MNHEY and CDR2 is SVGAGI. This CDR3 spans 14 amino acids. The V and J ends lost 4 bases and 5 bases, in that order; junction bases with no gene match: 7. The chain's CDR3 is CASSSLQGAHEQYF. The CDR3 DNA reads as TGTGCCAGCAGTTCTCTTCAGGGGGCCCACGAGCAGTACTTC.

This clonotype has a handful of counts. The gene calls are TRBV3-1 and TRBJ2-1; the match to TRBD2 covers 13 bases. The germline gives CDR1 LGHDT, CDR2 YNNKEL (reference sequence). V shed 3 bases and J 8 bases; nucleotides not matched to a gene: 4. The length of the CDR3 is 15 residues. This CDR3 reads CASSQGLAGRDEQFF. The CDR3 nucleotides are TGTGCCAGCAGCCAGGGACTAGCGGGGAGGGATGAGCAGTTCTTC.

The J gene is TRBJ2-1, the V gene TRBV3-1; D remains unclear. The germline V gene has CDR1 LGHDT and CDR2 YNNKEL (reference sequence). The CDR3 sequence is 12 residues long. V was trimmed by 1 base and J by 9 bases, leaving 7 bases between them. CDR3: CASSQVEAEQFF. The CDR3 coding sequence is TGTGCCAGCAGCCAAGTCGAGGCTGAGCAGTTCTTC.

This chain connects TRBV11-2 to TRBJ2-2; no reliable D call. Per the germline V gene, CDR1 is SGHAT and CDR2 is FQNNGV. With 2 bases removed from V and 1 base from J, the gap between germline ends came to 11 bases. The CDR3 totals 16 residues. The CDR3 here is CASSLLFSGNTGELFF. The DNA for the CDR3 is TGTGCCAGCAGCTTACTGTTTTCGGGGAACACCGGGGAGCTGTTTTTT.

The chain links TRBV5-1 to TRBJ2-1; the match to TRBD1 covers 10 bases. The germline V gene encodes CDR1 SGHRS and CDR2 YFSETQ. V trimming: 4 bases; J trimming: 8 bases; junction bases outside the gene matches: 3. The CDR3 is made up of 13 amino acids. The CDR3 DNA follows: TGCGCCAGCAGCCCTGGACAGGGGGATGAGCAGTTCTTC. Protein product: CASSPGQGDEQFF.

This chain uses TRBV28 with TRBJ2-5, with D perhaps assigned TRBD1 or TRBD2 (6 bases each). The germline V and J ends were trimmed by 4 bases and 7 bases, with 22 bases remaining between them. Per germline, CDR1 MDHEN and CDR2 SYDVKM. The CDR3 contains 16 residues. In nucleotides, the CDR3 is TGTGCCAGCAGTTCCCCGGGGGCGCTCACGAGGGGGACCCAGTACTTC. Translation gives CASSSPGALTRGTQYF.

This clonotype was recorded at least ten times. The chain uses TRBV7-2 and TRBJ2-7; D may be TRBD1 or TRBD2 (6 bases each). The V end was cut by 5 bases, the J end by 6 bases, with 14 bases between. The CDR3 covers 13 residues. In germline, CDR1 is SGHTA, CDR2 FQGNSA. The CDR3 spells CASSPIGGREQYF. CDR3 nucleotides: TGTGCCAGCAGCCCCATAGGGGGGCGCGAGCAGTACTTC.

In this sample, this clonotype turned up many times. The rearrangement joins TRBV7-3 to TRBJ2-1; a possible D gene is TRBD1 (5 bases). From germline, CDR1 is SGHTA and CDR2 FQGTGA. The CDR3 is 15 residues long. The V end was cut by 4 bases, the J end by 2 bases, with 12 bases between. The CDR3 region has the DNA TGTGCCAGCAGCTCCCAGGGTAATCCCTACAATGAGCAGTTCTTC. Translated: CASSSQGNPYNEQFF.

This clonotype was picked up a small number of times. The V gene is TRBV9, the J gene TRBJ2-3; a weak D match, TRBD1 (5 bases). Trimming removed 0 bases from V and 4 bases from J, with 12 bases in between. Per germline, CDR1 SGDLS and CDR2 YYNGEE. The CDR3 is made up of 15 amino acids. The CDR3 DNA reads TGTGCCAGCAGCGTAGAGGCCAGGGTTTCAGATACGCAGTATTTT. It encodes CASSVEARVSDTQYF.

The chain employs TRBV30 and TRBJ1-2; 8 bases map to TRBD1. V shed 2 bases and J 8 bases; nucleotides not matched to a gene: 13. Germline V CDR1 and CDR2: GTSNPN, SVGIG (reference sequence). The CDR3 length is 15 residues. The CDR3 DNA is TGTGCCTGGAGTTCGAATTCAGGGGGCCCGGGAGGCTACACCTTC. Translating gives CAWSSNSGGPGGYTF.

This clonotype was found many times. The gene calls are TRBV5-1 and TRBJ2-1, with TRBD2 identical over 9 bases. CDR1 SGHRS and CDR2 YFSETQ come from the germline V gene. Trimming removed 7 bases from V and 8 bases from J; junction bases left unmatched: 13. This CDR3 region has 15 residues. CDR3 nucleotides: TGCGCCAGCGCCCTTCTAGCGGGGTTCGGGGATGAGCAGTTCTTC. Its translation is CASALLAGFGDEQFF.

This sequence joins TRBV5-1 and TRBJ2-1; TRBD1 is a possible D gene (9 bases). Trimming cost V 3 bases and J 6 bases, with 16 bases left between them. The germline CDR1 and CDR2 sequences are SGHRS and YFSETQ. The CDR3 is 15 residues long. Here the CDR3 reads CASSWDRAGGNEQFF. The CDR3 nucleotides are TGCGCCAGCAGCTGGGACAGGGCGGGAGGCAATGAGCAGTTCTTC.

V is TRBV5-4 and J is TRBJ2-2; 8 nucleotides align to TRBD2. Per the germline V gene, CDR1 is SGHNT and CDR2 is YYREEE (reference sequence). CDR3 size: 16 residues. V was pared by 2 bases and J by 3 bases, with 6 bases of the junction left unmatched. In nucleotides, the CDR3 is TGTGCCAGCAGCTTACGACTAGCGAAGGACACCGGGGAGCTGTTTTTT. Translated, it gives CASSLRLAKDTGELFF.

This clonotype was found many times. The V call is TRBV4-2, the J call TRBJ1-4, with 7 bases fitting TRBD1. The length of the CDR3 is 16 residues. V lost 4 bases to trimming and J lost 4 bases; unmatched junction nucleotides: 9. Germline values: CDR1 LGHNA, CDR2 YNFKEQ. CDR3 nucleotides: TGTGCCAGCAGCCCAGAACAGGGGACGGGTAATGAAAAACTGTTTTTT. This codes for CASSPEQGTGNEKLFF.

This clonotype was counted a few times. The V call is TRBV5-1, the J call TRBJ1-1, with D tentatively TRBD1 (6 bases). Trimming removed 0 bases at V and 3 bases at J, with 12 bases between. The length of the CDR3 is 15 residues. CDR1 is SGHRS, CDR2 YFSETQ, per germline. This chain's CDR3 is CASSLEDRLYTEAFF. CDR3 DNA: TGCGCCAGCAGCTTGGAAGACAGGCTGTACACTGAAGCTTTCTTT.

This clonotype was detected only a few times. The chain employs TRBV5-4 and TRBJ1-2, with TRBD1 matching over 9 bases. Trimming took 4 bases from V and 8 from J; bases not matched to a gene: 12. Germline V gene data show CDR1 as SGHNT and CDR2 as YYREEE (reference sequence). The CDR3 is made up of 15 amino acids. This CDR3 is CASSADRGITGGYTF. The CDR3, as DNA: TGTGCCAGCAGCGCCGACAGGGGGATAACAGGCGGCTACACCTTC.

V and J are TRBV4-3 and TRBJ2-1; D unclear. Trimming removed 0 bases at V and 4 bases at J, with 19 bases between. The CDR3 spans 18 residues. Germline values: CDR1 LGHNA, CDR2 YSLEER. DNA of the CDR3: TGCGCCAGCAGCCAAGATCCCGTGGCCTACACCAGATACAATGAGCAGTTCTTC. It encodes CASSQDPVAYTRYNEQFF.